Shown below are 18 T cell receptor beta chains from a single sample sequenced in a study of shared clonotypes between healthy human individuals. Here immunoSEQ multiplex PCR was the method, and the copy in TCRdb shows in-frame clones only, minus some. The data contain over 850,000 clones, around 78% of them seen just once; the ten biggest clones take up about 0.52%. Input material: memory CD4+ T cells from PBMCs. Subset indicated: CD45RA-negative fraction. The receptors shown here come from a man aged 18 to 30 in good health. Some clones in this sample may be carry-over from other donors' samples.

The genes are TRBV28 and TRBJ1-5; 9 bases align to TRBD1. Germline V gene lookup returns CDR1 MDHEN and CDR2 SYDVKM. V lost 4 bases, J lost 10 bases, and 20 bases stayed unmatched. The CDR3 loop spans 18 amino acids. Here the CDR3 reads CASSYINPTGTGRDPQHF. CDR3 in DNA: TGTGCCAGCAGTTACATAAACCCGACGGGGACAGGGCGTGACCCCCAGCATTTT. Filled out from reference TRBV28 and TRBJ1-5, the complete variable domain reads DVKVTQSSRYLVKRTGEKVFLECVQDMDHENMFWYRQDPGLGLRLIYFSYDVKMKEKGDIPEGYSVSREKKERFSLILESASTNQTSMYLCASSYINPTGTGRDPQHFGDGTRLSIL.

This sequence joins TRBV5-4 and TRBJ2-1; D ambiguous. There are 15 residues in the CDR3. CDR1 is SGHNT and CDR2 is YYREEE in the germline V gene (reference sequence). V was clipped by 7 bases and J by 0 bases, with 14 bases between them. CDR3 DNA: TGTGCCAGCCGGACGGACCTAAGCTCCTACAATGAGCAGTTCTTC. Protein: CASRTDLSSYNEQFF.

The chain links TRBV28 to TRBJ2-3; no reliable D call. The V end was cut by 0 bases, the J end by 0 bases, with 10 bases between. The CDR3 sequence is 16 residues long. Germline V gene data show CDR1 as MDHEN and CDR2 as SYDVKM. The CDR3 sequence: CASSLWAGTSTDTQYF. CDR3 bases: TGTGCCAGCAGTTTATGGGCCGGAACTAGCACAGATACGCAGTATTTT.

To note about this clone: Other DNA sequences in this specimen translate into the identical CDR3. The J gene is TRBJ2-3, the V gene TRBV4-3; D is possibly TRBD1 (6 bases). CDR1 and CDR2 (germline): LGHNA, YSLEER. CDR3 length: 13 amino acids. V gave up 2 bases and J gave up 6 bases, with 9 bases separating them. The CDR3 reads CASSQRGGDTQYF. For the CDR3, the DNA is TGCGCCAGCAGCCAACGAGGGGGTGATACGCAGTATTTT.

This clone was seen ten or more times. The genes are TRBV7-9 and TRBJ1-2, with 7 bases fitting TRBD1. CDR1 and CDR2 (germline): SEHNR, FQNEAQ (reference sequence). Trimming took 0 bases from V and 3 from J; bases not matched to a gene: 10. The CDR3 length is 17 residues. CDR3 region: CASSLAPLRGRDYGYTF. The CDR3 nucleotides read TGTGCCAGCAGCTTAGCGCCTCTTAGGGGGCGCGACTATGGCTACACCTTC.

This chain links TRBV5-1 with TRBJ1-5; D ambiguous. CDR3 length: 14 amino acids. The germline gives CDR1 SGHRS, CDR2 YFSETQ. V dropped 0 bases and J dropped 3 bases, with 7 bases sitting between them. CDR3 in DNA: TGCGCCAGCAGCTTGGGAGGGAACAATCAGCCCCAGCATTTT. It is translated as CASSLGGNNQPQHF.

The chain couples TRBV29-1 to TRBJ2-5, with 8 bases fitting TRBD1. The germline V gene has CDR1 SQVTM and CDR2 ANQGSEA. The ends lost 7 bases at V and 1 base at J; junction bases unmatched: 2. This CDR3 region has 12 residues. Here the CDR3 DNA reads TGCAGCGGGACAGGGCTCCAAGAGACCCAGTACTTC. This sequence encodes CSGTGLQETQYF.

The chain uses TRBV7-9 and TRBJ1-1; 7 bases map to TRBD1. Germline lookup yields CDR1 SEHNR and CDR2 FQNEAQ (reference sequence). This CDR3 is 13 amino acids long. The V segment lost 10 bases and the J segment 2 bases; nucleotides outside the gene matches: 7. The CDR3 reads CATGTVGNTEAFF. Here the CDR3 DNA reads TGTGCCACCGGGACAGTGGGAAACACTGAAGCTTTCTTT. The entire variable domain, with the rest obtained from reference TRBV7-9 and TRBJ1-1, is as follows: DTGVSQNPRHKITKRGQNVTFRCDPISEHNRLYWYRQTLGQGPEFLTYFQNEAQLEKSRLLSDRFSAERPKGSFSTLEIQRTEQGDSAMYLCATGTVGNTEAFFGQGTRLTVV.

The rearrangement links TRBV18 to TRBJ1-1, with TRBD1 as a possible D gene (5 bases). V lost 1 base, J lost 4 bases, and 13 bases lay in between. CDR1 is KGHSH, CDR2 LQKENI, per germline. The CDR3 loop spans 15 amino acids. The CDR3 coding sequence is TGTGCCAGCTCACCACTTCGGGACGGCGGCACTGAAGCTTTCTTT. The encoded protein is CASSPLRDGGTEAFF. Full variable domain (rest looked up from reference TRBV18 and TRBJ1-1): NAGVMQNPRHLVRRRGQEARLRCSPMKGHSHVYWYRQLPEEGLKFMVYLQKENIIDESGMPKERFSAEFPKEGPSILRIQQVVRGDSAAYFCASSPLRDGGTEAFFGQGTRLTVV.

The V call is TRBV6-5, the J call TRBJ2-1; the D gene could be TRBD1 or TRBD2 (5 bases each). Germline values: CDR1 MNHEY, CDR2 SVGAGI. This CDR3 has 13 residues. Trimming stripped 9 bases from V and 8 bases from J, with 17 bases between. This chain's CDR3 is CARTWDGGYEQFF. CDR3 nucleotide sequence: TGTGCCAGGACCTGGGACGGCGGGTATGAGCAGTTCTTC.

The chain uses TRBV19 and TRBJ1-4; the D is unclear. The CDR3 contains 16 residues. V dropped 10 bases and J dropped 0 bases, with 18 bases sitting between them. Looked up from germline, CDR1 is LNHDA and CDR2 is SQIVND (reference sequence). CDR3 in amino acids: CATATRPSATNEKLFF. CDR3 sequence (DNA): TGTGCCACCGCAACAAGACCATCTGCAACTAATGAAAAACTGTTTTTT.

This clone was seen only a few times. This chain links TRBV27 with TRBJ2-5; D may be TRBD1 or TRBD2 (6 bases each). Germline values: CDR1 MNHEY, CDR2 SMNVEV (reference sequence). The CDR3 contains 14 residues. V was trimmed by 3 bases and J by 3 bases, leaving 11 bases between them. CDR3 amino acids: CASSLPGGEETQYF. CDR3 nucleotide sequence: TGTGCCAGCAGTTTGCCCGGGGGCGAAGAGACCCAGTACTTC.

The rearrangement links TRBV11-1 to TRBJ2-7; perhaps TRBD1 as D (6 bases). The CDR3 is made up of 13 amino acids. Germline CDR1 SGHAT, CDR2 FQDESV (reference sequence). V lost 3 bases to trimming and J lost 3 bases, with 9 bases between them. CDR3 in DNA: TGTGCCAGCAGCTTCCTACAGGGCTACGAGCAGTACTTC. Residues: CASSFLQGYEQYF.

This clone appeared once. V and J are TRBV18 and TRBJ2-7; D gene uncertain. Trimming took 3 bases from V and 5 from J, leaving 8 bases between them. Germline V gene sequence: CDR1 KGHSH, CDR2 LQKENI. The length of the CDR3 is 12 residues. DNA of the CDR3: TGTGCCAGCTCACCCGACACCGACGAGCAGTACTTC. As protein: CASSPDTDEQYF. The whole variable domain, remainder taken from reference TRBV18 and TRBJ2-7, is NAGVMQNPRHLVRRRGQEARLRCSPMKGHSHVYWYRQLPEEGLKFMVYLQKENIIDESGMPKERFSAEFPKEGPSILRIQQVVRGDSAAYFCASSPDTDEQYFGPGTRLTVT.

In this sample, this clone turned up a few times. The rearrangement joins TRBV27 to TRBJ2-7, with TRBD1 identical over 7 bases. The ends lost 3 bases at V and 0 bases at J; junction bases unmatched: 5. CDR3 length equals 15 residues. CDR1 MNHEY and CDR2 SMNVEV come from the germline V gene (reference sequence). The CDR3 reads CASSFWDRSSYEQYF. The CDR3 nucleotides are TGTGCCAGCAGTTTTTGGGACAGATCCTCCTACGAGCAGTACTTC.

The CDR3 region has the DNA TGTGCCAGCAGTCCGAGCGGGCCCAGGAGGGAGCAGTACTTC. Translation gives CASSPSGPRREQYF. This sequence joins TRBV6-5 and TRBJ2-7; D might be TRBD2 (6 bases). Trimming cost V 5 bases and J 7 bases, with 18 bases left between them. The CDR3 contains 14 residues. From germline, CDR1 is MNHEY and CDR2 SVGAGI.

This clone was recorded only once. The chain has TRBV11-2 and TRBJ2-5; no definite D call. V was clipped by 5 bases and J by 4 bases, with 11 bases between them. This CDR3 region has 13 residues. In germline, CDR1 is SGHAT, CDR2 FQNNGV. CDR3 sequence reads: CASSPIVGETQYF. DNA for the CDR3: TGTGCCAGCAGCCCAATTGTGGGAGAGACCCAGTACTTC.

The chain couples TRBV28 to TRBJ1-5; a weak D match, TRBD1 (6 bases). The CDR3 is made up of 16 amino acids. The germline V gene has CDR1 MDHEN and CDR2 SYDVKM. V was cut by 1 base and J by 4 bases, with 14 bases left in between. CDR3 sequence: CASSLFYRVGNQPQHF. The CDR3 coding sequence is TGTGCCAGCAGTTTATTTTACAGGGTTGGGAATCAGCCCCAGCATTTT. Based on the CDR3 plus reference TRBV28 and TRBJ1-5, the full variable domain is DVKVTQSSRYLVKRTGEKVFLECVQDMDHENMFWYRQDPGLGLRLIYFSYDVKMKEKGDIPEGYSVSREKKERFSLILESASTNQTSMYLCASSLFYRVGNQPQHFGDGTRLSIL.